These 5 T cell receptor beta chains came from one sample sequenced in a study of T cell repertoires in cytomegalovirus infection. TCRdb independently ran MiXCR on the reads; one entry per CDR3 protein. The sample includes over 150,000 distinct CDR3 sequences, roughly 14% of them seen just once. Sequencing input: PBMCs. The source is a human donor in good health (CMV status not recorded). Some clones in this sample may be carry-over from other donors' samples.

This CDR3 reads CASSQGLGSDTQYF. Written as DNA, the CDR3 is TGTGCCAGCAGCCAGGGGCTAGGCTCAGATACGCAGTATTTT. The V call is TRBV14, the J call TRBJ2-3, with D perhaps matching TRBD1 (5 bases). Trimming cost V 3 bases and J 4 bases, with 11 bases left between them. The CDR3 length is 14 residues. The germline gives CDR1 SGHDN, CDR2 FVKESK. The whole variable domain, filled in from reference TRBV14 and TRBJ2-3, reads EAGVTQFPSHSVIEKGQTVTLRCDPISGHDNLYWYRRVMGKEIKFLLHFVKESKQDESGMPNNRFLAERTGGTYSTLKVQPAELEDSGVYFCASSQGLGSDTQYFGPGTRLTVL.

This clonotype has more than one count but fewer than ten. The chain recombines TRBV20-1 with TRBJ2-1, with D perhaps matching TRBD1 (6 bases). V gave up 0 bases and J gave up 1 base, with 7 bases separating them. CDR1 DFQATT and CDR2 SNEGSKA come from the germline V gene (reference sequence). The CDR3 sequence is 14 residues long. The CDR3 nucleotides are TGCAGTGCTAGAGAGAGGGGGTCCTACAATGAGCAGTTCTTC. This encodes CSARERGSYNEQFF.

This chain's CDR3 is CASSNLDTQYF. CDR3 bases: TGTGCCAGCAGTAACCTTGATACGCAGTATTTT. The gene calls are TRBV2 and TRBJ2-3; D is unresolved. The V and J ends lost 5 bases and 6 bases respectively, with 6 bases between them. In germline, CDR1 is SNHLY, CDR2 FYNNEI. This CDR3 region has 11 residues.

In its sample, this clonotype was seen many times. This sequence joins TRBV25-1 and TRBJ2-3; no definite D call. CDR1 is MGHDK, CDR2 SYGVNS, per germline. The CDR3 has 13 residues. V dropped 3 bases and J dropped 1 base, with 5 bases sitting between them. CDR3 in amino acids: CASSDGGTDTQYF. For the CDR3, the DNA is TGTGCCAGCAGTGACGGCGGCACAGATACGCAGTATTTT.

This clonotype came up many times. This sequence joins TRBV5-6 and TRBJ2-5, with D perhaps given as TRBD1 or TRBD2 (5 bases each). CDR3 length: 14 residues. Per the germline V gene, CDR1 is SGHDT and CDR2 is YYEEEE. The V and J ends lost 4 bases and 1 base respectively, with 11 bases between them. The CDR3: CASSPGPFQETQYF. The DNA of the CDR3 is TGTGCCAGCAGCCCGGGACCGTTCCAAGAGACCCAGTACTTC.